This T cell receptor beta chain was retrieved from a study of T-cell memory formation after mild COVID-19. TCR alpha and TCR beta cDNA libraries with sample barcodes and UMIs came from 5'RACE using constant-segment primers. TCRdb ran MiXCR on the 5' RACE reads and lists one entry per CDR3 protein. The table lists about 360,000 distinct CDR3 sequences, approximately 15% of them singletons. V lost 5 bases and J 6 bases, leaving 17 bases between the germline ends. In germline, CDR1 is SEHNR, CDR2 FQNEAQ (reference sequence). The CDR3 is made up of 14 amino acids. V is TRBV7-9 and J is TRBJ2-7, with no clear D. The source of this sequence is a young man who had mild COVID-19 (a few samples of this study predate the infection). Cell type and time point are not known. Input material: PBMCs or a T cell subset sorted from them (not recorded which). CDR3 coding DNA: TGTGCCAGCAGCCCCTGGAATGTTATCGTCGAGCAGTACTTC. This translates into CASSPWNVIVEQYF.